This TCR beta chain was recovered during a study of a mutant IDH1 vaccine in newly diagnosed glioma. At the level of the study: Eight vaccine injections were given to patients in weeks 1, 3, 5, 7, 11, 15, 19 and 23. The study started vaccination 4-6 weeks after radiotherapy alone, or with temozolomide cycles.

Time point specified: week 11, during vaccination. A 20-mer mutant IDH1 peptide at 300 ug was injected subcutaneously with topical imiquimod. Study outcomes and limitations: Researchers report vaccine-induced immune responses in about 93% of patients. Apparently unrelated to pseudoprogression were changes in the top peripheral T cell clonotypes.

Germline lookup yields CDR1 SNHLY and CDR2 FYNNEI. The CDR3 loop spans 17 amino acids. V shed 6 bases and J 2 bases; nucleotides not matched to a gene: 11. To note about this clone: Its target is unknown.

Here immunoSEQ multiplex PCR was the method, and the copy in TCRdb shows in-frame clones only, minus some. The table records around 100,000 clones, roughly 88% of them present only once. The receptor was isolated from a woman in her forties or fifties with glioma. The starting material was PBMCs, obtained from a glioma patient whose treatment included an IDH1 peptide vaccine. V gene TRBV2 combines with J gene TRBJ1-2, with 11 bases identical to TRBD1. The CDR3 sequence: CASSGPGQGVSNYGYTF. Here the CDR3 DNA reads TGTGCCAGCAGCGGACCGGGACAGGGGGTTTCGAACTATGGCTACACCTTC.